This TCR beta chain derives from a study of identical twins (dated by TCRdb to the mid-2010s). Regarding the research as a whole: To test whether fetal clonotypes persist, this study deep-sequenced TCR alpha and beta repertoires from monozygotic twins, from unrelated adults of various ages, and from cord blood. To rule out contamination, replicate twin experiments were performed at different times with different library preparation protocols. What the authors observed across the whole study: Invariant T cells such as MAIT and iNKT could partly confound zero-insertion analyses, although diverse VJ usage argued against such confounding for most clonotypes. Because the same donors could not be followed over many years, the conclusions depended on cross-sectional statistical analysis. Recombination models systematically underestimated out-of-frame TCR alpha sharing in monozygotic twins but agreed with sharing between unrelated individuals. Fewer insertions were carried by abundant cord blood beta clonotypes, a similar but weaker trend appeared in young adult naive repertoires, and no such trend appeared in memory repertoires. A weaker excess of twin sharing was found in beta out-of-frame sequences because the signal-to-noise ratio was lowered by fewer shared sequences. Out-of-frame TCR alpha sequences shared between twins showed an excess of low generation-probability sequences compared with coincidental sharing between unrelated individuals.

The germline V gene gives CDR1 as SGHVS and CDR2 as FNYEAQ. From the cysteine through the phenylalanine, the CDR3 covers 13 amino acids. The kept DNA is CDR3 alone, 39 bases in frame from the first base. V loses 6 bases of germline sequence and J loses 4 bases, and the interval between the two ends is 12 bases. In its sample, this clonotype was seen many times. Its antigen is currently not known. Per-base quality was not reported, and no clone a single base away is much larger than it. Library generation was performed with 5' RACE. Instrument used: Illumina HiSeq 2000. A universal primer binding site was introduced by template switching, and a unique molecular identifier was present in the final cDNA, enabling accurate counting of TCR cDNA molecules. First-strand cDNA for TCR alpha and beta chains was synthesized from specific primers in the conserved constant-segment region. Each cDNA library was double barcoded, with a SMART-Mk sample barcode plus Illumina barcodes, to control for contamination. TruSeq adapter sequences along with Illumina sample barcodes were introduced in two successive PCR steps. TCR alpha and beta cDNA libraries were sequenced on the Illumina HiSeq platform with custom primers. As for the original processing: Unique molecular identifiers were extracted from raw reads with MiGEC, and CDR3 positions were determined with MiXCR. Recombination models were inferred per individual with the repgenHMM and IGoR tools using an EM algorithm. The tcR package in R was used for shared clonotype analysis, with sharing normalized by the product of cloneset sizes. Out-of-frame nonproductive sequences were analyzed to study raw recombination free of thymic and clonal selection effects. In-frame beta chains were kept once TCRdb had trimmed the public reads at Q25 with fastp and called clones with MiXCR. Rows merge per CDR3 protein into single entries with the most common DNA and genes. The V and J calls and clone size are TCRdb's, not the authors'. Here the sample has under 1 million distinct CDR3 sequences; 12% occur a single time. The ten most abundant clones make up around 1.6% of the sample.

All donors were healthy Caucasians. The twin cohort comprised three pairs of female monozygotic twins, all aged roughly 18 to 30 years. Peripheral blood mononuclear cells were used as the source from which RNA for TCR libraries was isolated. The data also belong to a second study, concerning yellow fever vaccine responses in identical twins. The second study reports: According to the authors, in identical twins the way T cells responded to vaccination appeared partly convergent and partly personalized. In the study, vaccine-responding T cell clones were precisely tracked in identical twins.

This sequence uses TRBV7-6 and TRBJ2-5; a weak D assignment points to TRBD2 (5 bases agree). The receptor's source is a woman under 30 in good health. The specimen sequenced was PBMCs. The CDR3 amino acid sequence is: CASSPRGGETQYF. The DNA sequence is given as TGTGCCAGCAGTCCTAGAGGAGGAGAGACCCAGTACTTC.